A selection of T cell receptor beta chains follows, all from one sample in a study of blood T cell repertoires in COVID-19. TCRdb's copy holds only in-frame clones and misses some; the assay was immunoSEQ multiplex PCR. The data show approximately 300,000 clones, with around 90% seen just once and roughly 6.7% held by the top ten. Sequences were obtained from peripheral blood. The receptors here all came from a man younger than 35 who had recovered from COVID-19. CDR3s leave out the opening cysteine and the closing phenylalanine or tryptophan.

v_gene	CDR3aa
TRBV4-2	ASSQDIRRGGGRETQY
TRBV29-1	SVELAGDPRQF
TRBV29-1	SVLLDTSYEQY
TRBV6-5	ASSLTGSMDTEAF
TRBV4-1	ASSQGTSGTDEQF
TRBV7-3	ASSQRAGLAYNEQF
TRBV11-2	ASSLPGLAGRTDTQY
TRBV7-9	ASSPGQGNGYT
TRBV6-6	ASSFGGSSYNEQF
TRBV18	ASSLPTGGFLDGYT
TRBV4-1	ASSQPGTGRANTEAF
TRBV6-4	ASSPGAGNYGYT
TRBV6-6	ASSLAGGHTDTQY
TRBV19	ASSPSGMSSYEQY
TRBV4-3	ASSHFGTRVYEQY
TRBV4-3	ASSQGQLASYEQY
TRBV6-1	ASSERPLGASYTEAF
TRBV10-3	AISERGQESDGYT
TRBV7-9	ASSQINRQGRNTEAF
TRBV5-4	ASSLAGGREAF
TRBV5-1	ASSPLWGDGGYEQY
TRBV5-1	ASSLGTANTEAF
TRBV6-5	ASSPTTGSREQY
TRBV27	ASSLSVTTGELF
TRBV5-1	ASSFSGLVSTDTQY
TRBV6-5	ASRQGGRNIQY
TRBV19	ASIWQGPNTEAF
TRBV6-1	ASSETRTGSYGYT
TRBV23-1	ASSHSRGGLWGLSSNTEAF
TRBV6-5	ASSPSGYTNQPQH
TRBV18	ASSRGDSLEGNTQY
TRBV19	ASSGSGRAGGEQY
TRBV9	ASSPKGGDYNEQF
TRBV2	ASTLRPDNNYGYT
TRBV18	ASSPLPGQNTGELF
TRBV13	ASSLRGTQY
TRBV29-1	SVGLSWGEAF
TRBV7-9	ATVSGGSYNEQF
TRBV3-1/TRBV3-2	ASSSTWSTAEAF
TRBV6-5	ASSYRDSRLF
TRBV7-9	ASSLLSNEQF
TRBV30	AWSVGHAQETQY
TRBV7-9	ASSLGGLAF
TRBV5-1	ASSLDSTNEKLF
TRBV2	ASSEALLWTGVYSPLH
TRBV3-1/TRBV3-2	ASSQRTSGQETQY
TRBV19	ASNRAGYTEAF
TRBV27	ASSLSRGASGSYEQY
TRBV6-1	ASSAGVRETQY